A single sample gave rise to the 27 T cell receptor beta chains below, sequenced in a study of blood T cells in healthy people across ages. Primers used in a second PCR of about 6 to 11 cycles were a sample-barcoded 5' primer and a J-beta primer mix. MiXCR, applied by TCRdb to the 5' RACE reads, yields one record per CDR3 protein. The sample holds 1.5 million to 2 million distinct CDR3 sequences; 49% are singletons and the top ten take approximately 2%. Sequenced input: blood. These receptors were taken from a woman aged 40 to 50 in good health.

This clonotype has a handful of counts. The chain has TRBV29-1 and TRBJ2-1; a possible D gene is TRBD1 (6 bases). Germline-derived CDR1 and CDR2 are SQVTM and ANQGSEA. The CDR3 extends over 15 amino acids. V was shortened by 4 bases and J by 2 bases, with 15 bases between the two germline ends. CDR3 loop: CSVGGTPPTYNEQFF. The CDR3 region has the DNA TGCAGCGTTGGTGGGACACCTCCTACCTACAATGAGCAGTTCTTC.

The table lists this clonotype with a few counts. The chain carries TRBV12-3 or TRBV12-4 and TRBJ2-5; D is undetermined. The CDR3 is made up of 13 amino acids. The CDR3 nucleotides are TGTGCAAGAAAGGAGTCCGTTCCGGAGACCCAGTACTTC. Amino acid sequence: CARKESVPETQYF.

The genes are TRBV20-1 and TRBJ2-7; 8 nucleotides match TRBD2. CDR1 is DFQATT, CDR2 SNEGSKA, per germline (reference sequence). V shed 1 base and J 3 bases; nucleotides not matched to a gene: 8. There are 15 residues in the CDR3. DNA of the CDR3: TGCAGTGCTAGAGTCGGGACTAGTTCGGGCTACGAGCAGTACTTC. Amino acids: CSARVGTSSGYEQYF.

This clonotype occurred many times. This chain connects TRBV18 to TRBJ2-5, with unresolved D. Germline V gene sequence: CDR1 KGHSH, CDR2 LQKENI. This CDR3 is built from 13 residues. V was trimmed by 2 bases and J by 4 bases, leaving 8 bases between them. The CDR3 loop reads CASSPNRGETQYF. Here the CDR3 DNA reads TGTGCCAGCTCACCAAATAGAGGAGAGACCCAGTACTTC.

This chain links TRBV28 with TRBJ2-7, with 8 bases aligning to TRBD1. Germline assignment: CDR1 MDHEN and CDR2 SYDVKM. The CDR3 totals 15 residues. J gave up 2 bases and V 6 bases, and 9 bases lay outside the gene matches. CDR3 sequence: CASSPLGTGPYEQYF. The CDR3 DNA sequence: TGTGCCAGCAGCCCACTCGGGACAGGCCCCTACGAGCAGTACTTC.

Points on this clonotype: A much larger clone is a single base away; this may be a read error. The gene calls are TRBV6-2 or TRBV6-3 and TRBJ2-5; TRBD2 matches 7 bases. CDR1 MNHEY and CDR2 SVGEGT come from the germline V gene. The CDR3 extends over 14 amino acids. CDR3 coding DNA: TGTGCCAGCAGTCGACTAGCAGGGCAAGAGGCCCAGTACTTC. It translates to CASSRLAGQEAQYF.

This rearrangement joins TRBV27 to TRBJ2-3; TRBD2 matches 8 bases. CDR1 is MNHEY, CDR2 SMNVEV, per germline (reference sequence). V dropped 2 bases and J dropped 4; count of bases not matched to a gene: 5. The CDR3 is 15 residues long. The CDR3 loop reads CASSLSGGYADTQYF. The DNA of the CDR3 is TGTGCCAGCAGTTTAAGCGGGGGTTACGCAGATACGCAGTATTTT.

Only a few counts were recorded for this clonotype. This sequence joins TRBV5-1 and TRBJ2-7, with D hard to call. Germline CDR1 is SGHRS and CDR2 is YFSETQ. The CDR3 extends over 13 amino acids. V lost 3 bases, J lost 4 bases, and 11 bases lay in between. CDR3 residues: CASSSRELYEQYF. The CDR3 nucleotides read TGCGCCAGCAGCTCCAGAGAGCTTTACGAGCAGTACTTC.

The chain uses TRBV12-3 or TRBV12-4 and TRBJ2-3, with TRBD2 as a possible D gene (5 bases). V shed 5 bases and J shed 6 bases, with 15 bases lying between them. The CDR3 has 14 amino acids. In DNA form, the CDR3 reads TGTGCCAGCAGTCAAGGGATCGACTACGATACGCAGTATTTT. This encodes CASSQGIDYDTQYF.

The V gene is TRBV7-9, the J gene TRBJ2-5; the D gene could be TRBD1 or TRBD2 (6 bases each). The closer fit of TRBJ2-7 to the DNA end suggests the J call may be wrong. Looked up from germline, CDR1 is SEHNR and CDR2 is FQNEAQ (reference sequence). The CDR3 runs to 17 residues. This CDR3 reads CASSWEDSGRMDYEQYF. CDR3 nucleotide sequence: TGTGCCAGCAGCTGGGAGGACAGCGGGCGCATGGACTACGAGCAGTACTTC.

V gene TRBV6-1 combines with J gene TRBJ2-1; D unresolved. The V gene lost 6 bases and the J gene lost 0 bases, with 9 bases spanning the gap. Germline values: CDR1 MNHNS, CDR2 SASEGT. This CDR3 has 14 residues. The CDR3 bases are TGTGCCAGCAGCGAAATGGGCTCCTACAATGAGCAGTTCTTC. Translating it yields CASSEMGSYNEQFF.

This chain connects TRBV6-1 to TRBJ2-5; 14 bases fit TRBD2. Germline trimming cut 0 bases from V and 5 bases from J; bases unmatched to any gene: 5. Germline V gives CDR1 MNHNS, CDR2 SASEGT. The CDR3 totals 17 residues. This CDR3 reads CASSEAGTSGGRETQYF. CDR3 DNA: TGTGCCAGCAGTGAAGCGGGGACTAGCGGGGGACGTGAGACCCAGTACTTC.

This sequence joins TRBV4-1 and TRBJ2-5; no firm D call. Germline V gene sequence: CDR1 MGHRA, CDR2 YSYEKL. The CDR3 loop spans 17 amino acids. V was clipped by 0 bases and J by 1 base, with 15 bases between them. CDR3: CASSQEGWVTVQETQYF. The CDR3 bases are TGCGCCAGCAGCCAAGAAGGCTGGGTAACGGTCCAAGAGACCCAGTACTTC.

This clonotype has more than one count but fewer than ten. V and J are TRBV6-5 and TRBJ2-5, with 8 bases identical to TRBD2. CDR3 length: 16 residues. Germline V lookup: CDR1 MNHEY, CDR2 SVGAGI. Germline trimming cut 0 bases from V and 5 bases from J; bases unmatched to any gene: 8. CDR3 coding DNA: TGTGCCAGCAGTTACTCGTTCCCGGGGGGGCGTGAGACCCAGTACTTC. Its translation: CASSYSFPGGRETQYF.

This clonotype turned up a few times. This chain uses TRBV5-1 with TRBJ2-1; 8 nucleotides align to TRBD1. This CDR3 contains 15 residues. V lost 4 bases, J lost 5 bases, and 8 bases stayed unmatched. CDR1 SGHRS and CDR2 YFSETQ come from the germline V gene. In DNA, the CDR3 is TGCGCCAGCAGCCCTCGGACAGGGCTAGACAATGAGCAGTTCTTC. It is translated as CASSPRTGLDNEQFF.

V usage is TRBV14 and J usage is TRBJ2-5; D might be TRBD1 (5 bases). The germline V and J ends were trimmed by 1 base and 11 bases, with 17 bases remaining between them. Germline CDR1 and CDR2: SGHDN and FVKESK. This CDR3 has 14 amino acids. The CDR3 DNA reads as TGTGCCAGCAGCCAAGTGAAGGGGTTTGGTGAGCAGTACTTC. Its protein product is CASSQVKGFGEQYF.

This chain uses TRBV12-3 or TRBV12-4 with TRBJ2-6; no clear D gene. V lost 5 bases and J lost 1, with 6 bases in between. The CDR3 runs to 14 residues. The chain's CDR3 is CASSNSSGANVLTF. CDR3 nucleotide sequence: TGTGCCAGCAGTAACTCTTCTGGGGCCAACGTCCTGACTTTC.

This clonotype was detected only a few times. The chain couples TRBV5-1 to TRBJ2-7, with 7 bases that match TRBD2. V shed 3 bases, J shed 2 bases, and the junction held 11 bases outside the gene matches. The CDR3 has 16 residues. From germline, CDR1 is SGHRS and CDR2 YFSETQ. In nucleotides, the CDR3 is TGCGCCAGCAGCTCCAACAGCGGGACGTCGGCCTACGAGCAGTACTTC. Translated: CASSSNSGTSAYEQYF.

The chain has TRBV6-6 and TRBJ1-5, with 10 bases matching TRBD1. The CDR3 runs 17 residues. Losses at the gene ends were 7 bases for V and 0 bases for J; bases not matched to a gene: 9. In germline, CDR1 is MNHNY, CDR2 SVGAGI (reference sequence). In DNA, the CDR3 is TGTGCCAGCACCCGAGGACAGGGGGATAATAGCAATCAGCCCCAGCATTTT. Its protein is CASTRGQGDNSNQPQHF.

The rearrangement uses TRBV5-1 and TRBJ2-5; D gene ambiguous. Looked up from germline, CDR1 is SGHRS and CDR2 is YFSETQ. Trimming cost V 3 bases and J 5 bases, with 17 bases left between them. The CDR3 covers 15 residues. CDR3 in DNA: TGCGCCAGCAGCTCCCAAGGACCTTACAGTGAGACCCAGTACTTC. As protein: CASSSQGPYSETQYF.

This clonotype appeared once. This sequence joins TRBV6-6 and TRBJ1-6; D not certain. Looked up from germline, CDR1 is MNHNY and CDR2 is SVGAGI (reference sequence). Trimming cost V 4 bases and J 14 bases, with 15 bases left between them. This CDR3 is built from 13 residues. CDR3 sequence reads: CASSSQTRWALHF. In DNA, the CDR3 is TGTGCCAGCAGTTCGCAAACCCGATGGGCCCTCCACTTT.

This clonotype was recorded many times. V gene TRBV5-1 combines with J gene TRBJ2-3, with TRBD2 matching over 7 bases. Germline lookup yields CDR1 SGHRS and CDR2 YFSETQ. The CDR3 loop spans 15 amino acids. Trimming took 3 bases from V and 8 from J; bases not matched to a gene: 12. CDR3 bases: TGCGCCAGCAGCTCTATATCGGGGACTATGGTTACGCAGTATTTT. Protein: CASSSISGTMVTQYF. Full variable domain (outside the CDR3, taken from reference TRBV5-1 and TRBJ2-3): KAGVTQTPRYLIKTRGQQVTLSCSPISGHRSVSWYQQTPGQGLQFLFEYFSETQRNKGNFPGRFSGRQFSNSRSEMNVSTLELGDSALYLCASSSISGTMVTQYFGPGTRLTVL.

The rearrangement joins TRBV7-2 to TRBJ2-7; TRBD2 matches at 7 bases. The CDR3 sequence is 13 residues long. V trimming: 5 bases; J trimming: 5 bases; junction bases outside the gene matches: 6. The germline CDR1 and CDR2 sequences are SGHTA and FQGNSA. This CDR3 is CASSPRGTDEQYF. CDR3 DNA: TGTGCCAGCAGCCCGCGGGGGACGGACGAGCAGTACTTC.

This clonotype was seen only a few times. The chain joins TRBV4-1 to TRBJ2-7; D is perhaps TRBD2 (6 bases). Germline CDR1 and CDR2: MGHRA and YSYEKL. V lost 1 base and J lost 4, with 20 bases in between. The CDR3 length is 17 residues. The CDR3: CASSQARVRGLGYEQYF. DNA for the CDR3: TGCGCCAGCAGCCAAGCTAGGGTCCGGGGGTTAGGGTACGAGCAGTACTTC.

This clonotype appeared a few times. CDR3: CASSWEGTNYGYTF. CDR3 sequence (DNA): TGTGCCAGCAGTTGGGAAGGAACTAACTATGGCTACACCTTC. This chain connects TRBV12-3 or TRBV12-4 to TRBJ1-2; D is unclear. V shed 4 bases and J shed 0 bases, with 9 bases lying between them. The CDR3 is 14 amino acids.

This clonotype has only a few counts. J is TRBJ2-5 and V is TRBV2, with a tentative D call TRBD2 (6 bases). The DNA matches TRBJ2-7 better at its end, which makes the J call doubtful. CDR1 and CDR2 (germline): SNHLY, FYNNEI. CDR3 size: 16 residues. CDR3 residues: CASSYPTSFAGYEQYF. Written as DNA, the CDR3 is TGTGCCAGCAGCTACCCGACTAGTTTTGCCGGCTACGAGCAGTACTTC.

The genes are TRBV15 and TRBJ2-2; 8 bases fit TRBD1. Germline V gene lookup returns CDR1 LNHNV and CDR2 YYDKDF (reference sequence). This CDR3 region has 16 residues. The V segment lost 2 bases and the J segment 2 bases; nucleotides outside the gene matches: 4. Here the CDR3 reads CATSRSGGRNTGELFF. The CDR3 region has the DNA TGTGCCACCAGCAGATCAGGGGGCCGTAACACCGGGGAGCTGTTTTTT.